Following are 10 T cell receptor beta chains from one sample sequenced in a study of T cell changes during pregnancy in multiple sclerosis. Produced via immunoSEQ multiplex PCR; TCRdb's table is partial and in-frame only. The sample contains tens of thousands of clones, 94% of which appear only once. The sample was CD8+ T cells from peripheral blood mononuclear cells, taken before pregnancy. All receptors derive from a female donor with multiple sclerosis, enrolled in a pregnancy study.

A remark on this clone: This CDR3 is also generated by other DNA sequences in the sample. The CDR3 bases are TGTGCCAGCAGTTCTGGACAGGGAGGGGAAAAACTGTTTTTT. Translated: CASSSGQGGEKLFF. The chain carries TRBV27 and TRBJ1-4, with 8 bases that match TRBD1. The germline gives CDR1 MNHEY, CDR2 SMNVEV (reference sequence). V shed 4 bases and J 8 bases; nucleotides not matched to a gene: 6. This CDR3 region has 14 residues.

The chain joins TRBV4-1 to TRBJ2-7, with 10 bases that match TRBD1. V was clipped by 5 bases and J by 2 bases; unmatched bases: 9. CDR1 and CDR2 (germline): MGHRA, YSYEKL. The CDR3 runs 16 residues. CDR3 nucleotides: TGCGCCAGCAGCGCTTCCCCGGGACAGGGGACCTACGAGCAGTACTTC. Translating gives CASSASPGQGTYEQYF.

The chain couples TRBV29-1 to TRBJ1-4, with D tentatively TRBD1 (6 bases). CDR1 is SQVTM, CDR2 ANQGSEA, per germline. Trimming left V 0 bases short and J 4 bases short, with 9 bases between. CDR3 length: 14 residues. DNA of the CDR3: TGCAGCGTTGAAGATCCAGGGGATAATGAAAAACTGTTTTTT. This translates into CSVEDPGDNEKLFF.

The chain carries TRBV4-1 and TRBJ2-3; 10 nucleotides align to TRBD1. The length of the CDR3 is 15 residues. Germline CDR1 reads MGHRA; CDR2 reads YSYEKL. The V gene end was trimmed by 2 bases and the J gene end by 4 bases; junction bases not matched to a gene: 3. CDR3 bases: TGCGCCAGCAGCCAAATGACAGGGGGCCCAGATACGCAGTATTTT. This encodes CASSQMTGGPDTQYF.

With respect to this clone: Relative to the germline gene, one junction end is altered; a read error may explain this. J is TRBJ2-1 and V is TRBV7-6; 7 bases align to TRBD2. The germline CDR1 and CDR2 sequences are SGHVS and FNYEAQ. The CDR3 has 17 residues. In DNA, the CDR3 is TGTGCCAGCAGCTCCCCAGGTGGTGCGGGAGCCTACAGTGAGCAGTTCTTC. Amino acids: CASSSPGGAGAYSEQFF. The variable domain in full, completed from reference TRBV7-6 and TRBJ2-1, reads GAGVSQSPRYKVTKRGQDVALRCDPISGHVSLYWYRQALGQGPEFLTYFNYEAQQDKSGLPNDRFSAERPEGSISTLTIQRTEQRDSAMYRCASSSPGGAGAYSEQFFGPGTRLTVL.

This CDR3 reads CAWGEGFLRYGYTF. The DNA of the CDR3 is TGTGCCTGGGGGGAGGGGTTTCTGAGATATGGCTACACCTTC. The chain couples TRBV30 to TRBJ1-2; perhaps TRBD1 as D (5 bases). Trimming stripped 5 bases from V and 5 bases from J, with 18 bases between. Germline V gene lookup returns CDR1 GTSNPN and CDR2 SVGIG (reference sequence). The CDR3 has 14 amino acids.

The rearrangement links TRBV27 to TRBJ2-7; the D gene is possibly TRBD2 (6 bases). V was shortened by 7 bases and J by 6 bases, with 13 bases between the two germline ends. The CDR3 runs 12 residues. Germline values: CDR1 MNHEY, CDR2 SMNVEV (reference sequence). CDR3 in amino acids: CASNERGGEQYF. The CDR3 DNA follows: TGTGCCAGCAACGAGAGGGGAGGCGAGCAGTACTTC.

This clone was detected only once. The chain has TRBV10-1 and TRBJ2-7, with 7 bases aligning to TRBD2. The CDR3 totals 15 residues. Trimming at V came to 3 bases and at J to 4 bases, leaving 9 bases not matched to a gene. The germline V gene has CDR1 WNHNN and CDR2 SYGVQD (reference sequence). CDR3 region: CASSDPGEGRYEQYF. CDR3 nucleotide sequence: TGCGCCAGCAGTGATCCGGGGGAGGGCCGATACGAGCAGTACTTC.

The V call is TRBV9, the J call TRBJ2-1, with 10 bases fitting TRBD2. CDR3 length equals 16 residues. J lost 2 bases, V lost 4 bases, and 6 bases had no gene match. CDR1 and CDR2 (germline): SGDLS, YYNGEE. The CDR3 region is CASSPPSGRAYNEQFF. The CDR3 bases are TGTGCCAGCAGCCCACCAAGCGGGAGGGCCTACAATGAGCAGTTCTTC.

The chain carries TRBV19 and TRBJ1-2, with a weak D call TRBD1 (6 bases). Germline-derived CDR1 and CDR2 are LNHDA and SQIVND (reference sequence). The CDR3 covers 15 residues. Trimming pared 5 bases from V and 7 bases from J, leaving 20 bases between. CDR3 residues: CASSPRLGGARGYTF. In DNA form, the CDR3 reads TGTGCCAGTAGTCCCCGGTTGGGGGGGGCGCGTGGCTACACCTTC.